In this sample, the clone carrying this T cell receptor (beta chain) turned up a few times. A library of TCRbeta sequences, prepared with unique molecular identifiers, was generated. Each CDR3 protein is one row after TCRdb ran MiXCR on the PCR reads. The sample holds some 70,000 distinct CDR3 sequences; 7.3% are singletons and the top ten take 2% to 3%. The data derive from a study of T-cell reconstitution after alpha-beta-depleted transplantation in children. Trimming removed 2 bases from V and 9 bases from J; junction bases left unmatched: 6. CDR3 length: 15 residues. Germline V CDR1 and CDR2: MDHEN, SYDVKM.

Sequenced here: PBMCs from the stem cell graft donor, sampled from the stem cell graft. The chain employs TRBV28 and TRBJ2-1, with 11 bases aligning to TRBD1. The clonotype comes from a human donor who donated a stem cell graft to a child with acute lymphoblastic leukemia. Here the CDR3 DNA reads TGTGCCAGCAGTTTAGGACAGGGGGCGCGGGGTGAGCAGTTCTTC. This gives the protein CASSLGQGARGEQFF.